This TCR beta chain was captured in a study of cytomegalovirus exposure and HLA in healthy donors. CDR3 length: 18 amino acids. V was cut by 4 bases and J by 2 bases, with 22 bases left in between. Germline V gene sequence: CDR1 MGHRA, CDR2 YSYEKL. Study results and limitations: That first-cohort TCR clusters tended to co-occur in the approximately 110 validation repertoires was found in a later analysis. The study flagged some 170 TCR beta chains as cytomegalovirus-associated.

A remark on this clone: Its antigen is not identified.

This table comes from immunoSEQ multiplex PCR, and its TCRdb copy is limited to in-frame clones, with some not included. The sample has about 190,000 clones; roughly 80% are singletons. The study drew the donors from its 120-subject validation cohort, separate from the approximately 690-subject first cohort. The receptor comes from a man aged 18 to 30 in good health and CMV-seropositive. Source material: PBMCs. The genes are TRBV4-1 and TRBJ2-3; D call uncertain. CDR3 protein: CASSRYPGNPGDTDTQYF. Written as DNA, the CDR3 is TGCGCCAGCAGCCGATACCCAGGCAACCCAGGCGACACAGATACGCAGTATTTT.